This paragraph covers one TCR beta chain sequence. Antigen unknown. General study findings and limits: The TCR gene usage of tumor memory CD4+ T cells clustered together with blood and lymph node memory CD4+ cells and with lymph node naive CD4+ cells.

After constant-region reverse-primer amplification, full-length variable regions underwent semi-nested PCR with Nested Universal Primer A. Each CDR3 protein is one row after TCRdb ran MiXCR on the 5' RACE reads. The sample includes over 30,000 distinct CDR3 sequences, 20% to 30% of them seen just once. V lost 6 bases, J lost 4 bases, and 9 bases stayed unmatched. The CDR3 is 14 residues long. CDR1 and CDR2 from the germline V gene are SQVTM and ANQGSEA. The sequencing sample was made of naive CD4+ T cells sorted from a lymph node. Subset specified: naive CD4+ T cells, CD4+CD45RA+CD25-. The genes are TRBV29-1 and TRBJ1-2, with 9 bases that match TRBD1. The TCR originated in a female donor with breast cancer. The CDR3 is CSVEPGQGSYGYTF. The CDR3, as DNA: TGCAGCGTCGAACCGGGACAGGGTTCCTATGGCTACACCTTC.